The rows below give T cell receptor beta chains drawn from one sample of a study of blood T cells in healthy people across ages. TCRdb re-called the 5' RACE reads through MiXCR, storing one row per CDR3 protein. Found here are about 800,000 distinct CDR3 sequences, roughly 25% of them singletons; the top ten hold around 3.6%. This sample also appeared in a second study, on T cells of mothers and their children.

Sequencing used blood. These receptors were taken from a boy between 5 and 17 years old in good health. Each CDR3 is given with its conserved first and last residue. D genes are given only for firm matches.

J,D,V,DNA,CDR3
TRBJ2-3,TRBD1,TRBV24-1,TGTGCCACCAGTCCGACACAGGGGTCAAGCACAGATACGCAGTATTTT,CATSPTQGSSTDTQYF
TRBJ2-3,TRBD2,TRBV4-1,TGCGCCAGCAGCCAAGATAGCGGGTCAGATACGCAGTATTTT,CASSQDSGSDTQYF
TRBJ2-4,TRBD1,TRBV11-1,TGTGCCAGCAGCCCGGACAGGGCAGCCAAAAACATTCAGTACTTC,CASSPDRAAKNIQYF
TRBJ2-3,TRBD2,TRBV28,TGTGCCAGCAGTTTCCCCACTAGCGGGGGGGCGGATACGCAGTATTTT,CASSFPTSGGADTQYF
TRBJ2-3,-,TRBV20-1,TGCAGTGCTTTGCCGACCACAGATACGCAGTATTTT,CSALPTTDTQYF
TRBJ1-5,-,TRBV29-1,TGCAGCGTTGATATGGGGGGGGTACAGCATTTT,CSVDMGGVQHF
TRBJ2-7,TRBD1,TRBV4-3,TGCGCCAGCAGCCAGGAAGACCCTACCCAGGGGGCTTACGAGCAGTACTTC,CASSQEDPTQGAYEQYF
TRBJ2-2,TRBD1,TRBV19,TGTGCCAGTAGCCCACATCCCCGCGACAGGGGTGGAGGCGGGGAGCTGTTTTTT,CASSPHPRDRGGGGELFF
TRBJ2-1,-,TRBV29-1,TGCAGCGTTGAACGGGCGATACGCTACAATGAGCAGTTCTTC,CSVERAIRYNEQFF
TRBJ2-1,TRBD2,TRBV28,TGTGCCAGTGTTAGGCTAGCGGGACCTAATGAGCAGTTCTTC,CASVRLAGPNEQFF